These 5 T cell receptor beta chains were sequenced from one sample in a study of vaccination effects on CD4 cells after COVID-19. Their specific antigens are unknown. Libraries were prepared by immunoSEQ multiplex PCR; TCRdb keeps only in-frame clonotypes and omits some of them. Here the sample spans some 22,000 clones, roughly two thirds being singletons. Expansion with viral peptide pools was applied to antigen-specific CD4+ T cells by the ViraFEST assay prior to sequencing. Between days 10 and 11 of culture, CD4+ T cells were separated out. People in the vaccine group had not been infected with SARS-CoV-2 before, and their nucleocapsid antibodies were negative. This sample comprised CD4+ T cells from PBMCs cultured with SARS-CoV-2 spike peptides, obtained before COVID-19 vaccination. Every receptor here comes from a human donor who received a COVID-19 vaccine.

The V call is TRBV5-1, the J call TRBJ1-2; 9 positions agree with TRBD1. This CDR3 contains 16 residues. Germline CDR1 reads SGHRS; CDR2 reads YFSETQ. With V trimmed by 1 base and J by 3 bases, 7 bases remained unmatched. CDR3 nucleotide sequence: TGCGCCAGCAGCTTGCTGGGACAGGGAGGTGACTATGGCTACACCTTC. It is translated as CASSLLGQGGDYGYTF. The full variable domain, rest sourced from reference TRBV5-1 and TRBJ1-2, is KAGVTQTPRYLIKTRGQQVTLSCSPISGHRSVSWYQQTPGQGLQFLFEYFSETQRNKGNFPGRFSGRQFSNSRSEMNVSTLELGDSALYLCASSLLGQGGDYGYTFGSGTRLTVV.

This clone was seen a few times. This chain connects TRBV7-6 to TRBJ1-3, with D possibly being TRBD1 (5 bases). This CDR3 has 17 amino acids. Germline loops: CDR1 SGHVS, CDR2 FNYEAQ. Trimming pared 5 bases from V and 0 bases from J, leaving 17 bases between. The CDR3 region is CASSGGGRGRSGNTIYF. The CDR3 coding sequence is TGTGCCAGCAGCGGTGGGGGGAGGGGCCGCTCTGGAAACACCATATATTTT.

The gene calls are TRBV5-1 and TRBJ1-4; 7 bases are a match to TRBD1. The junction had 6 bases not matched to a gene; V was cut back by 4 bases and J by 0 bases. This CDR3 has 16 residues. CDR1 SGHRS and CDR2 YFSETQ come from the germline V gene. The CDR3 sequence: CASSPGQVATNEKLFF. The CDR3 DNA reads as TGCGCCAGCAGCCCCGGACAGGTCGCAACTAATGAAAAACTGTTTTTT.

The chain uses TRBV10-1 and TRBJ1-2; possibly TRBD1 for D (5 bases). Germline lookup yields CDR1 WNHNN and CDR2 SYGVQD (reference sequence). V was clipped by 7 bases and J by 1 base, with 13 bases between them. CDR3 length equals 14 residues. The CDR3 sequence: CASTRQLYNYGYTF. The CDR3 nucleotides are TGCGCCAGCACTAGACAGCTATATAACTATGGCTACACCTTC.

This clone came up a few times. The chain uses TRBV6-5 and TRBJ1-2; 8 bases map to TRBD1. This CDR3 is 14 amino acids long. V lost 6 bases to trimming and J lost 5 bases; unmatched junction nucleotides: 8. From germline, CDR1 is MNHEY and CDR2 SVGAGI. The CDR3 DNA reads TGTGCCAGCAGGCACGGGACAGGAACATATGGCTACACCTTC. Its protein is CASRHGTGTYGYTF.